This is a list of T cell receptor beta chains from one sample in a study of T-cell reconstitution after alpha-beta-depleted transplantation in children. In TCRdb, the PCR reads were re-called with MiXCR into one record per CDR3 protein. Of about 610,000 distinct CDR3 sequences in the sample, about 10% were seen once. The sample in question was PBMCs from the stem cell graft donor, obtained from the stem cell graft. Receptors were obtained from a human donor who donated a stem cell graft to a child with acute myeloid leukemia. The CDR3 runs from the conserved cysteine through the conserved F or W. The order of the fields is J gene, clone size, D gene, V gene, CDR3 protein, CDR3 DNA. The D gene is left open where the match is weak. Clone size appears in some rows only: once, few, many, or a class for an expanded clone.

TRBJ2-7	.	.	TRBV2	CASSEDRTSYEQYF	TGTGCCAGCAGTGAGGACAGAACCTCCTACGAGCAGTACTTC
TRBJ2-2	many	TRBD1	TRBV29-1	CSVPRTGAAGELFF	TGCAGCGTTCCGCGGACAGGGGCGGCCGGGGAGCTGTTTTTT
TRBJ2-2	.	TRBD2	TRBV6-2/TRBV6-3	CASKLAGDLGELFF	TGTGCCAGCAAACTAGCGGGAGACCTCGGGGAGCTGTTTTTT
TRBJ2-7	many	.	TRBV6-6	CASSPTRSEQYF	TGTGCCAGCAGCCCAACTAGGAGCGAGCAGTACTTC
TRBJ1-6	many	TRBD1	TRBV12-3/TRBV12-4	CASSQGVPLHF	TGTGCCAGCAGCCAGGGGGTACCCCTCCACTTT
TRBJ2-7	.	.	TRBV29-1	CSVFGGGYYEQYF	TGCAGCGTTTTTGGGGGCGGCTACTACGAGCAGTACTTC
TRBJ2-7	few	.	TRBV7-3	CASSLSGGPQYEQYF	TGTGCCAGCAGCTTAAGCGGCGGGCCTCAATACGAGCAGTACTTC
TRBJ2-7	many	.	TRBV6-1	CASTNPAGYYEQYF	TGTGCCAGCACTAACCCGGCAGGGTACTACGAGCAGTACTTC
TRBJ1-2	.	.	TRBV12-3/TRBV12-4	CASSIDYGYTF	TGTGCCAGCAGCATTGACTATGGCTACACCTTC
TRBJ2-1	.	.	TRBV25-1	CASSELRTNYNEQFF	TGTGCCAGCAGTGAACTTCGTACCAACTACAATGAGCAGTTCTTC
TRBJ2-7	.	TRBD1	TRBV18	CASSPGTGLGQQYF	TGTGCCAGCTCACCGGGGACAGGGTTGGGGCAGCAGTACTTC
TRBJ1-5	few	TRBD1	TRBV6-1	CASKGTGGSGYNQPQHF	TGTGCCAGCAAAGGGACAGGGGGCAGTGGATATAATCAGCCCCAGCATTTT
TRBJ2-2	.	TRBD2	TRBV24-1	CATSDLTRLAGGTGELFF	TGTGCCACCAGTGATTTGACTAGACTAGCGGGAGGCACCGGGGAGCTGTTTTTT
TRBJ2-7	.	.	TRBV18	CASCSQGTHEQYF	TGTGCCAGCTGCTCACAGGGGACTCACGAGCAGTACTTC
TRBJ2-1	few	.	TRBV29-1	CSVLATNRNEQFF	TGCAGCGTCCTAGCCACAAATAGGAATGAGCAGTTCTTC
TRBJ2-1	few	.	TRBV27	CASSSEGTKSYNEQFF	TGTGCCAGCAGCTCGGAAGGGACCAAATCCTACAATGAGCAGTTCTTC
TRBJ2-7	many	TRBD1	TRBV29-1	CSVEAGGGSYEQYF	TGCAGCGTTGAAGCAGGGGGCGGGTCCTACGAGCAGTACTTC
TRBJ2-1	few	.	TRBV15	CATSRDSGGSYNEQFF	TGTGCCACCAGCAGAGACTCCGGCGGGTCCTACAATGAGCAGTTCTTC
TRBJ2-7	few	.	TRBV28	CASATMTYEQYF	TGTGCCAGCGCCACCATGACCTACGAGCAGTACTTC
TRBJ2-2	.	.	TRBV29-1	CSVVGGLNTGELFF	TGCAGCGTTGTGGGCGGGTTAAACACCGGGGAGCTGTTTTTT
TRBJ2-1	many	.	TRBV29-1	CSVEELSEQFF	TGCAGCGTTGAGGAGCTATCTGAGCAGTTCTTC
TRBJ2-1	.	.	TRBV6-2/TRBV6-3	CASDLQGFGLSGQFF	TGTGCCAGCGACCTCCAGGGGTTTGGGTTAAGCGGGCAGTTCTTC
TRBJ2-3	many	TRBD1	TRBV20-1	CSAQTGKSTDTQYF	TGCAGTGCCCAGACAGGGAAGAGCACAGATACGCAGTATTTT
TRBJ2-1	.	TRBD2	TRBV5-1	CASSYPSGRANEQFF	TGCGCCAGCAGCTACCCGAGCGGGAGGGCCAATGAGCAGTTCTTC
TRBJ1-5	.	.	TRBV28	CASSSAEQSNQPQHF	TGTGCCAGCAGTTCAGCTGAGCAGTCCAATCAGCCCCAGCATTTT
TRBJ1-1	.	.	TRBV2	CASRNRVGTEAFF	TGTGCCAGCAGAAACAGGGTTGGGACTGAAGCTTTCTTT